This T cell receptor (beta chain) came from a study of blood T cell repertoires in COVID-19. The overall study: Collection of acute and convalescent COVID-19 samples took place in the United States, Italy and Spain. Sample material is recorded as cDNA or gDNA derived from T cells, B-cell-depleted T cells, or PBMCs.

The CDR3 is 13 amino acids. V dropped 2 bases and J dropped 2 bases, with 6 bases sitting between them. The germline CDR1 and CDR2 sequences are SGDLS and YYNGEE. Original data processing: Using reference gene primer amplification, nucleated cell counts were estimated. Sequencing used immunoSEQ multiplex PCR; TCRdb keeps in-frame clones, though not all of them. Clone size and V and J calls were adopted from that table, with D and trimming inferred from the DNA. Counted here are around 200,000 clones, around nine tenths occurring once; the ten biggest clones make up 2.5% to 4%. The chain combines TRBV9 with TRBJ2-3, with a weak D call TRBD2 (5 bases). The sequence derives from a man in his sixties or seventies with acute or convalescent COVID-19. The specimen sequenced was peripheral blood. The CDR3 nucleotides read TGTGCCAGCAGCGTGGACTCCACAGATACGCAGTATTTT. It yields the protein CASSVDSTDTQYF.